A selection of T cell receptor beta chains follows, all from one sample in a study of T cells in Graves' hyperthyroidism and ophthalmopathy. TCRdb fed the multiplex PCR reads into MiXCR, producing one record per CDR3 protein. The data hold a few hundred thousand distinct CDR3 sequences, with 40% to 50% observed a single time. Sequencing was performed on peripheral blood or thyroid tissue (not recorded which). These receptors were collected from an adult woman with Graves' disease, either hyperthyroidism or ophthalmopathy (not recorded which). Each CDR3 is given with its conserved first and last residue. Each record gives: CDR3 DNA, CDR3 protein, D gene, V gene, J gene, clone size. The D gene is left open where the match is weak. Clone size is stated in some rows and not others, as once, few, many or a class when expanded.

TGTGCCAGCAGCTTGTGGCAGGACCAAGAGACCCAGTACTTC	CASSLWQDQETQYF	NA	TRBV5-8	TRBJ2-5	many
TGTGCCAGTACCGATAGGCGAGGGAACGAGCAGTACTTC	CASTDRRGNEQYF	NA	TRBV19	TRBJ2-7	NA
TGTGCCATCAGCCACGGGGACGACTACGGCTACACCTTC	CAISHGDDYGYTF	NA	TRBV10-3	TRBJ1-2	NA
TGTGCCAGCAGGGACCGGACAGGGAGGGCTGAAGCTTTCTTT	CASRDRTGRAEAFF	TRBD1	TRBV2	TRBJ1-1	NA
TGTGCCAGCAGCGGGACAGGGGGTGTCTATGGCTACACCTTC	CASSGTGGVYGYTF	TRBD1	TRBV7-9	TRBJ1-2	many
TGTGCCAGCAGCCATGGGCGGGTGAACACAGATACGCAGTATTTT	CASSHGRVNTDTQYF	NA	TRBV7-3	TRBJ2-3	NA
TGTGCCAGCAGCTCAGGACTAGCGGGATACCAAGAGACCCAGTACTTC	CASSSGLAGYQETQYF	TRBD2	TRBV7-9	TRBJ2-5	NA
TGTGCCAGCAGCCCAGACAACTCTGGGGCCAACGTCCTGACTTTC	CASSPDNSGANVLTF	NA	TRBV7-3	TRBJ2-6	NA
TGTGCCAGCAGCGTTGAGGGAGGGTCCACTGAAGCTTTCTTT	CASSVEGGSTEAFF	NA	TRBV9	TRBJ1-1	many
TGTGCCATCAGTGACAGGGGGCTGGGACAGGAAGGGACCCAGTACTTC	CAISDRGLGQEGTQYF	TRBD1	TRBV10-3	TRBJ2-5	NA